This T cell receptor (beta chain) was observed in a study of regulatory T cells in long-lasting Graves disease. Across the study: The term persistent Graves' disease signified upward of 5 years on antithyroid drugs with positive TSH receptor antibodies. The study's findings and limits: Among samples with persistent disease, TRBV28, TRBJ1-2 and TRBJ2-5 were favored.

Losses at the gene ends were 3 bases for V and 5 bases for J; bases not matched to a gene: 7. Germline CDR1 is SGHDN and CDR2 is FVKESK. The CDR3 extends over 16 amino acids. Construction of the TCR beta libraries employed iRepertoire HTBI primers in conjunction with Arm-PCR of CDR3 regions. TCRdb re-derived calls from the multiplex PCR reads in MiXCR, one entry per CDR3 protein. Among 650,000 to 700,000 distinct CDR3 sequences listed, 30% were seen once. Sample time point: persistent/refractory GD, antithyroid drugs over 5 years with positive TRAb. RNA extracted from PBMCs served as the sequencing template. Comments on this clonotype: Its antigen is unknown.

The sample in question was peripheral blood mononuclear cells (PBMCs), obtained when the disease was refractory, from a patient treated with antithyroid drugs. The chain couples TRBV14 to TRBJ2-7; 13 nucleotides agree with TRBD2. The receptor was derived from a female donor with Graves disease. The CDR3 loop reads CASSHGGTSGIDEQYF. CDR3 DNA sequence: TGTGCCAGCAGCCACGGGGGGACTAGCGGGATCGACGAGCAGTACTTC.